In this sample, the clone carrying this TCR beta chain turned up once. Its antigen is still unknown. This record comes from a study of T cell clones after liver transplantation. Study-wide background: Third-party-reactive TCRbeta sequences from pre-transplant mixed lymphocyte reactions served as antigen-independent comparators.

Generated by immunoSEQ multiplex PCR, the TCRdb table keeps only in-frame clones and is missing some. The sample records under 7,000 clones, around 70% being singletons. General study results and limits: The donor-reactive repertoire was only partly measurable in a couple of subjects, lacking donor cells. Conclusions were preliminary, with small, heterogeneous patient groups.

This receptor was identified in a human donor who received a liver transplant. Sequences were derived from CD8+ T cells from blood, sampled before liver transplant.

CDR3 residues: CASSLGYRGFNEQYF. As DNA, the CDR3 is TGTGCCAGCAGCTTGGGGTACAGGGGGTTCAACGAGCAGTACTTC. The chain carries TRBV5-6 and TRBJ2-5; 8 nucleotides agree with TRBD1. The J call may be mistaken, given a closer DNA end match to TRBJ2-7. Germline loops: CDR1 SGHDT, CDR2 YYEEEE. This CDR3 is built from 15 residues.